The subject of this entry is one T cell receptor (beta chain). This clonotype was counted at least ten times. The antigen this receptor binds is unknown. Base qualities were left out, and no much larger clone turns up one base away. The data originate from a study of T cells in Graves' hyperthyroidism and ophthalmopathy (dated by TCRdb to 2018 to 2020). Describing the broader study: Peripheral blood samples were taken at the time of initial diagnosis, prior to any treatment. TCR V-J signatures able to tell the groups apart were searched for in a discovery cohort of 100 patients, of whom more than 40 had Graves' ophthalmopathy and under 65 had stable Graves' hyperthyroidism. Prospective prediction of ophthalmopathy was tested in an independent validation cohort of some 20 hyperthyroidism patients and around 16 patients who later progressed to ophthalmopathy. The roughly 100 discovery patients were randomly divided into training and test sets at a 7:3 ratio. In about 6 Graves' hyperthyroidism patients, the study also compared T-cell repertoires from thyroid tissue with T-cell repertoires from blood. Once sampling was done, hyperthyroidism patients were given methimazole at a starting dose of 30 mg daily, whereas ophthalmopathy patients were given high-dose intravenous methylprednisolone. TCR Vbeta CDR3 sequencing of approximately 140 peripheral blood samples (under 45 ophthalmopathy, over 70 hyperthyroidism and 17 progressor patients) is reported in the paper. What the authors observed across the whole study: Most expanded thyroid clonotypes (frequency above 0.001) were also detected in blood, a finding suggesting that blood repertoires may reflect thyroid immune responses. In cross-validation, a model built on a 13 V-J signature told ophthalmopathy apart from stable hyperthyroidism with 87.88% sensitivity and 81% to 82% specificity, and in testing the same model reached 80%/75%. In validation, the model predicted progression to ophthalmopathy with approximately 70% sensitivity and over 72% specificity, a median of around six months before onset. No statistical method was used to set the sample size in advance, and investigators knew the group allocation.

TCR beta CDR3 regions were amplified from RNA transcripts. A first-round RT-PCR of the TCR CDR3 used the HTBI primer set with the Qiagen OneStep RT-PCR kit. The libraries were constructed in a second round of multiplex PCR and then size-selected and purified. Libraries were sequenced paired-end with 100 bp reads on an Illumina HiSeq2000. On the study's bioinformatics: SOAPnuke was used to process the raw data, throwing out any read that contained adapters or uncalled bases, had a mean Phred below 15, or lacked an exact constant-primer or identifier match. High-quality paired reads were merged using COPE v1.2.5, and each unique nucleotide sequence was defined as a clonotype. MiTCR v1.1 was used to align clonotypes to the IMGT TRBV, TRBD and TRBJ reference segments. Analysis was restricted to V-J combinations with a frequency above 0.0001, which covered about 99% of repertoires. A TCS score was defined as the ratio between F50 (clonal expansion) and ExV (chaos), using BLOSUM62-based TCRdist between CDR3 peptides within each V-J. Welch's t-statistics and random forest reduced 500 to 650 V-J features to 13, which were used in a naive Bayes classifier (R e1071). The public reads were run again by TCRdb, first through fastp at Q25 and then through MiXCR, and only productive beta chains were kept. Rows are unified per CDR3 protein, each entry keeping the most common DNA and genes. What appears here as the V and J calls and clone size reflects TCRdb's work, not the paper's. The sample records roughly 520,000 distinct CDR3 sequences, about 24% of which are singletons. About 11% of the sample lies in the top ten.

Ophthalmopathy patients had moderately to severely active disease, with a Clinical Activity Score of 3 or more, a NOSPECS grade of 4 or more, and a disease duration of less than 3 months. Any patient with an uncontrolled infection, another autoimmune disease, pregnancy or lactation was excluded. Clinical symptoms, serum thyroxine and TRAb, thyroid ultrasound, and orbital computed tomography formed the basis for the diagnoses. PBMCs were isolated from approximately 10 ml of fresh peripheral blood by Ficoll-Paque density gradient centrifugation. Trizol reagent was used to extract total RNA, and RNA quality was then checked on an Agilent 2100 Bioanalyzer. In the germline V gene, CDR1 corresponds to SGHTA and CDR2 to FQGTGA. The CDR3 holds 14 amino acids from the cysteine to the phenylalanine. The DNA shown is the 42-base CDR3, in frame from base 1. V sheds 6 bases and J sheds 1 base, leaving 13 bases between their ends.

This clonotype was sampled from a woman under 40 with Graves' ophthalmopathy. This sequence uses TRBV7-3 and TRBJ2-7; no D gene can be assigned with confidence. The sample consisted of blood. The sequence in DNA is TGTGCCAGCAGGTCTAACAGTCCATCCTACGAGCAGTACTTC. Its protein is CASRSNSPSYEQYF.